Presented here are 23 T cell receptor beta chains from one specimen sequenced in a study of T-cell reconstitution after alpha-beta-depleted transplantation in children. Unique molecular identifiers featured in how the TCRbeta library was prepared. MiXCR was run by TCRdb on the PCR reads, yielding one entry per CDR3 protein. The repertoire has hundreds of thousands of distinct CDR3 sequences, around 20% of them found once; the top ten carry around 3.3%. The specimen was PBMCs from the stem cell graft donor, collected from the stem cell graft. These receptor sequences come from a human donor who donated a stem cell graft to a child with acute lymphoblastic leukemia.

This clonotype was found a few times. The J gene is TRBJ2-5, the V gene TRBV9, with 9 positions matching TRBD1. CDR1 is SGDLS, CDR2 YYNGEE, per germline. Trimming at V came to 4 bases and at J to 4 bases, leaving 8 bases not matched to a gene. The CDR3 loop spans 15 amino acids. The CDR3 region is CASSLRTGVGETQYF. The CDR3 DNA reads TGTGCCAGCAGCTTACGGACAGGGGTGGGAGAGACCCAGTACTTC.

This clonotype was seen a few times. The chain carries TRBV20-1 and TRBJ1-6; D is undetermined. This CDR3 region has 13 residues. From germline, CDR1 is DFQATT and CDR2 SNEGSKA (reference sequence). V lost 6 bases, J lost 5 bases, and 11 bases lay in between. The CDR3 is CSALDENNSPLHF. The CDR3 bases are TGCAGTGCGTTGGATGAAAATAATTCACCCCTCCACTTT.

This clonotype came up a few times. The J gene is TRBJ2-1, the V gene TRBV11-3; D unresolved. Trimming pared 4 bases from V and 8 bases from J, leaving 12 bases between. Germline CDR1 SGHNT, CDR2 YENEEA. This CDR3 region has 13 residues. The CDR3 reads CASSSLRSYEQFF. The DNA for the CDR3 is TGTGCCAGCAGCTCCCTCCGTTCTTATGAGCAGTTCTTC.

The V call is TRBV5-1, the J call TRBJ2-7, with TRBD2 identical over 7 bases. Trimming at V came to 0 bases and at J to 3 bases, leaving 6 bases not matched to a gene. CDR1 is SGHRS and CDR2 is YFSETQ in the germline V gene. CDR3 length: 15 residues. In DNA form, the CDR3 reads TGCGCCAGCAGCTTGGATTGGCTAGCGGACTACGAGCAGTACTTC. It codes for CASSLDWLADYEQYF.

This clonotype showed up many times. This chain uses TRBV7-2 with TRBJ2-7; possible D gene TRBD2, 5 bases. The V and J ends lost 3 bases and 6 bases respectively, with 9 bases between them. This CDR3 has 12 amino acids. CDR1 SGHTA and CDR2 FQGNSA come from the germline V gene. The DNA of the CDR3 is TGTGCCAGCAGCTTGATGGGGAGCGAGCAGTACTTC. It encodes CASSLMGSEQYF.

The rearrangement uses TRBV12-3 or TRBV12-4 and TRBJ2-7, with 10 bases that match TRBD2. The trim removed 2 bases at V and 5 bases at J, leaving 3 bases unmatched. The CDR3 spans 14 residues. DNA of the CDR3: TGTGCCAGCAGTTTACGGCTAGCGGGAGACGAGCAGTACTTC. This sequence encodes CASSLRLAGDEQYF.

The chain couples TRBV7-2 to TRBJ2-1; weak D call: TRBD2 (6 bases). The CDR3 has 17 amino acids. CDR1 and CDR2 from the germline V gene are SGHTA and FQGNSA. Trimming took 5 bases from V and 8 from J, leaving 25 bases between them. In DNA, the CDR3 is TGTGCCAGCAGCCCCCGGGTGTTAGCGGTCGGCCTCGATGAGCAGTTCTTC. Translating it yields CASSPRVLAVGLDEQFF.

This clonotype was seen only a few times. The chain couples TRBV15 to TRBJ2-7; 8 bases map to TRBD2. The germline gives CDR1 LNHNV, CDR2 YYDKDF (reference sequence). The CDR3 covers 15 residues. With 0 bases clipped from V and 4 bases from J, the junction kept 5 bases outside the gene matches. CDR3: CATSRDGTRGYEQYF. The CDR3, as DNA: TGTGCCACCAGCAGAGATGGGACTAGAGGGTACGAGCAGTACTTC.

The V call is TRBV20-1, the J call TRBJ2-7; 10 bases fit TRBD2. Looked up from germline, CDR1 is DFQATT and CDR2 is SNEGSKA (reference sequence). The CDR3 sequence is 14 residues long. J gave up 4 bases and V 5 bases, and 8 bases lay outside the gene matches. CDR3 residues: CSALRLAGVYEQYF. The CDR3 coding sequence is TGCAGTGCTCTTCGACTAGCGGGCGTTTACGAGCAGTACTTC.

This clonotype was seen more than once but under ten times. The rearrangement joins TRBV5-1 to TRBJ2-2; the D gene could be TRBD1 or TRBD2 (5 bases each). Germline values: CDR1 SGHRS, CDR2 YFSETQ. The CDR3 has 19 amino acids. Trimming removed 1 base from V and 0 bases from J, with 19 bases in between. The CDR3 DNA reads TGCGCCAGCAGCTTGATGGACTGGACATTTCGATCGAACACCGGGGAGCTGTTTTTT. It yields the protein CASSLMDWTFRSNTGELFF.

This clonotype occurred a few times. The J gene is TRBJ2-5, the V gene TRBV12-3 or TRBV12-4; possible D gene TRBD2, 6 bases. The germline V and J ends were trimmed by 2 bases and 5 bases, with 18 bases remaining between them. The CDR3 extends over 16 amino acids. CDR3 in DNA: TGTGCCAGCAGTTTACTCGGTCCTACTGGGGGGGAGACCCAGTACTTC. This encodes CASSLLGPTGGETQYF.

A few counts support this clonotype. The CDR3 here is CASSSKAGTGGSGELFF. In DNA form, the CDR3 reads TGCGCCAGCAGCTCGAAGGCCGGGACAGGGGGTTCCGGGGAGCTGTTTTTT. This rearrangement joins TRBV5-1 to TRBJ2-2; 11 nucleotides align to TRBD1. CDR3 size: 17 residues. From germline, CDR1 is SGHRS and CDR2 YFSETQ. V gave up 3 bases and J gave up 6 bases; unmatched junction bases: 10.

The chain uses TRBV4-2 and TRBJ2-7, with D possibly matching TRBD2 (6 bases). Germline CDR1 is LGHNA and CDR2 is YNFKEQ. The CDR3 is 16 amino acids. With 1 base removed from V and 6 bases from J, the gap between germline ends came to 19 bases. CDR3 sequence (DNA): TGTGCCAGCAGCCAAGGGGGGGAGAAATCCGCATCCGAGCAGTACTTC. It translates to CASSQGGEKSASEQYF.

The chain joins TRBV3-1 to TRBJ2-1; TRBD1 is a possible D gene (5 bases). Between the trimmed V and J ends, which lost 4 bases and 5 bases, there was a span of 15 bases. Germline V gene data show CDR1 as LGHDT and CDR2 as YNNKEL (reference sequence). There are 15 residues in the CDR3. The CDR3: CASSRSMVGDNEQFF. CDR3 DNA: TGTGCCAGCAGCCGAAGCATGGTAGGGGACAATGAGCAGTTCTTC.

J is TRBJ2-1 and V is TRBV7-9, with D possibly matching TRBD1 (6 bases). The CDR3 sequence is 14 residues long. Germline V gene sequence: CDR1 SEHNR, CDR2 FQNEAQ (reference sequence). V lost 3 bases, J lost 6 bases, and 12 bases lay in between. CDR3 amino acids: CASSLFQDSNEQFF. The DNA for the CDR3 is TGTGCCAGCAGCTTGTTTCAGGACAGCAATGAGCAGTTCTTC. Variable domain in full (rest from reference TRBV7-9 and TRBJ2-1): DTGVSQNPRHKITKRGQNVTFRCDPISEHNRLYWYRQTLGQGPEFLTYFQNEAQLEKSRLLSDRFSAERPKGSFSTLEIQRTEQGDSAMYLCASSLFQDSNEQFFGPGTRLTVL.

This rearrangement joins TRBV4-1 to TRBJ2-1; D may be TRBD2 (5 bases). Per germline, CDR1 MGHRA and CDR2 YSYEKL. The CDR3 runs to 16 residues. V lost 5 bases to trimming and J lost 6 bases, with 20 bases between them. DNA for the CDR3: TGCGCCAGCAGCGTCCCCGCCCGGGATATGGGCAATGAGCAGTTCTTC. Amino acid sequence: CASSVPARDMGNEQFF.

This clonotype was picked up a small number of times. This chain uses TRBV4-1 with TRBJ2-5, with no clear D. This CDR3 contains 12 residues. Trimming left V 0 bases short and J 9 bases short, with 8 bases between. Per germline, CDR1 MGHRA and CDR2 YSYEKL. Written as DNA, the CDR3 is TGCGCCAGCAGCCAAGACCGGGTGGCCCAGTACTTC. As protein: CASSQDRVAQYF.

CDR3 in DNA: TGTGCCAGCAGCCCTTACACCCGACAGGGAGAAAAACTGTTTTTT. Residues: CASSPYTRQGEKLFF. The chain carries TRBV12-3 or TRBV12-4 and TRBJ1-4; 7 bases match TRBD1. The CDR3 totals 15 residues. V lost 6 bases to trimming and J lost 8 bases; unmatched junction nucleotides: 12.

The sample holds a few counts of this clonotype. V usage is TRBV12-3 or TRBV12-4 and J usage is TRBJ2-1; possibly TRBD2 for D (6 bases). This CDR3 comprises 16 residues. V was pared by 5 bases and J by 2 bases, with 16 bases between. CDR3 loop: CASSLTSGTPYNEQFF. The CDR3 DNA is TGTGCCAGCAGTCTCACTTCCGGGACTCCCTACAATGAGCAGTTCTTC.

The table lists this clonotype with a few counts. The genes are TRBV27 and TRBJ2-7, with D possibly TRBD1 on 6 matching bases. V was cut by 2 bases and J by 2 bases, with 13 bases left in between. Germline V gene sequence: CDR1 MNHEY, CDR2 SMNVEV (reference sequence). This CDR3 spans 15 amino acids. The CDR3, as DNA: TGTGCCAGCAGTTTAGATCGGGACACCACCTACGAGCAGTACTTC. This codes for CASSLDRDTTYEQYF.

This rearrangement joins TRBV20-1 to TRBJ2-3, with unresolved D. V lost 1 base and J 4 bases, leaving 12 bases between the germline ends. Per germline, CDR1 DFQATT and CDR2 SNEGSKA (reference sequence). The CDR3 spans 14 residues. The CDR3 here is CSARGVGSADTQYF. The CDR3 DNA sequence: TGCAGTGCTAGAGGGGTCGGATCCGCAGATACGCAGTATTTT.

The chain combines TRBV5-4 with TRBJ2-6, with D hard to call. The CDR3 runs to 15 residues. In germline, CDR1 is SGHNT, CDR2 YYREEE (reference sequence). V lost 4 bases and J lost 3, with 11 bases in between. In DNA, the CDR3 is TGTGCCAGCAGCGGAGCCCAAATTGGGGCCAACGTCCTGACTTTC. This encodes CASSGAQIGANVLTF.

This clonotype was observed a few times. This chain uses TRBV6-2 or TRBV6-3 with TRBJ1-6; possible D gene TRBD1, 6 bases. This CDR3 is built from 16 residues. Germline V gene sequence: CDR1 MNHEY, CDR2 SVGEGT. Trimming took off 5 bases at V and 7 bases at J, with 18 bases between the two ends. The CDR3 sequence is CASSHRTVTGNSPLHF. The CDR3, as DNA: TGTGCCAGCAGTCACCGGACAGTCACAGGAAATTCACCCCTCCACTTT.